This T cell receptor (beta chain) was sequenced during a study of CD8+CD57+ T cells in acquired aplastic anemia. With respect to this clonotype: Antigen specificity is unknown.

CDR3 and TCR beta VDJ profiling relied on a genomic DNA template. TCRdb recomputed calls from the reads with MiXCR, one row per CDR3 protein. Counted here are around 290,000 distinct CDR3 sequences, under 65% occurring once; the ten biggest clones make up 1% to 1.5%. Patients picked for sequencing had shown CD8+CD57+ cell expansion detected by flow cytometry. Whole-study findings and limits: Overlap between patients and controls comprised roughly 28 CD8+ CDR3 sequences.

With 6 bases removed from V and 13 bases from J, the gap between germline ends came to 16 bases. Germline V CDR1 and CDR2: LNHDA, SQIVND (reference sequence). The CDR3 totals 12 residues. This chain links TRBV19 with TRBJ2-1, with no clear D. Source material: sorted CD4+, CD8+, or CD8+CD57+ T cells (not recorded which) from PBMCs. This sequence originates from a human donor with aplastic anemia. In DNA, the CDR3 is TGTGCCAGTAGCCAACGGTTCATGTGCCAGTTCTTC. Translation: CASSQRFMCQFF.